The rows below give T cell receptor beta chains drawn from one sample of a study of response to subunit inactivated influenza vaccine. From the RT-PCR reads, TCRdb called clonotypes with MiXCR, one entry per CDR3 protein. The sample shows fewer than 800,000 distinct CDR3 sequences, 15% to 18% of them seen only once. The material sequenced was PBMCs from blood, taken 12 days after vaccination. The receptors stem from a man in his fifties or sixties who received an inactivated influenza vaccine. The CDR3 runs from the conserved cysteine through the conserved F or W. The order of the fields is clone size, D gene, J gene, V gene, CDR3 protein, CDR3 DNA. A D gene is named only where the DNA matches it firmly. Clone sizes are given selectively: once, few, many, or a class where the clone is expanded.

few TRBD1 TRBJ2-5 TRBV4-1 CASSQVFPGGQETQYF TGCGCCAGCAGCCAAGTTTTCCCAGGGGGCCAAGAGACCCAGTACTTC
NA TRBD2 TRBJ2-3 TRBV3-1 CASSQDPGRIGNTQYF TGTGCCAGCAGCCAGGACCCCGGGAGGATTGGAAATACGCAGTATTTT
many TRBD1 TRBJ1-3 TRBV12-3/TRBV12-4 CASSTIGQGVYF TGTGCCAGCAGTACGATAGGACAGGGAGTGTATTTT
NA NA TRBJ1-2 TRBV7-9 CASSSLDGLYGYTF TGTGCCAGCAGCTCCCTCGACGGACTCTATGGCTACACCTTC
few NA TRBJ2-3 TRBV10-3 CAMSKTGGTDTQYF TGTGCCATGTCCAAAACGGGAGGCACAGATACGCAGTATTTT
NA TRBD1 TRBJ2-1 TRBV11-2 CASSLVRTGVVGRYNEQFF TGTGCCAGCAGCTTAGTAAGGACAGGGGTAGTCGGTCGTTACAATGAGCAGTTCTTC
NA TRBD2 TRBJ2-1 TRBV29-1 CSGLTSGSVDEQFF TGCAGCGGTTTGACTAGCGGGAGCGTGGATGAGCAGTTCTTC
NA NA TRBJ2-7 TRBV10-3 CAISEVVGPYEQYF TGTGCCATCAGTGAGGTTGTAGGTCCCTACGAGCAGTACTTC
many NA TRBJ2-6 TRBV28 CASSFYSGANVLTF TGTGCCAGCAGTTTCTACTCTGGGGCCAACGTCCTGACTTTC
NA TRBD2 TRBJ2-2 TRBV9 CASSVGSGGPTGELFF TGTGCCAGCAGCGTAGGTAGCGGGGGGCCCACCGGGGAGCTGTTTTTT
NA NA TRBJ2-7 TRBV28 CASSLFTQGYEQYF TGTGCCAGCAGTTTATTTACCCAGGGGTACGAGCAGTACTTC
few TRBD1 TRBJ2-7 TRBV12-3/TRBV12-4 CASSLAPGQGTYEQYF TGTGCCAGCAGTTTGGCTCCGGGACAGGGGACCTACGAGCAGTACTTC
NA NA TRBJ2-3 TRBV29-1 CIVEIYGSGADTQYF TGCATCGTTGAAATATACGGAAGTGGAGCCGATACGCAGTATTTT
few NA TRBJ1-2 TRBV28 CASSFLAGSNYGYTF TGTGCCAGCAGTTTCTTGGCAGGGTCTAACTATGGCTACACCTTC
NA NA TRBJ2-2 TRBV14 CASSQFPRTNTGELFF TGTGCCAGCAGCCAATTTCCCAGGACGAACACCGGGGAGCTGTTTTTT
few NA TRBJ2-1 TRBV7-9 CASSLALDEDEQFF TGTGCCAGCAGCTTAGCGTTGGACGAGGATGAGCAGTTCTTC
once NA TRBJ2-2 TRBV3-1 CASSQERLLWGGELFF TGTGCCAGCAGCCAAGAGCGACTCCTGTGGGGCGGGGAGCTGTTTTTT
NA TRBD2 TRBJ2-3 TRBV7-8 CASSLWRGIVTDTQYF TGTGCCAGCAGCTTATGGCGGGGGATAGTCACAGATACGCAGTATTTT
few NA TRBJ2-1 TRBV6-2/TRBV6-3 CASSKTSSYNEQFF TGTGCCAGCAGTAAGACCTCCTCCTACAATGAGCAGTTCTTC
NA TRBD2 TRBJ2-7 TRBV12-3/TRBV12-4 CASTPGLAGDEQYF TGTGCCAGCACCCCGGGACTAGCGGGCGACGAGCAGTACTTC
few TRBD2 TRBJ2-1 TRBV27 CASSLSAGAWNEQFF TGTGCCAGCAGTTTATCGGCGGGAGCTTGGAATGAGCAGTTCTTC
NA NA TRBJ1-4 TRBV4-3 CASSQDGESVLFF TGCGCCAGCAGCCAAGATGGAGAAAGTGTACTGTTTTTT
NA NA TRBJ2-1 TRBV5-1 CASSWIGEAEQFF TGCGCCAGCAGCTGGATCGGGGAGGCTGAGCAGTTCTTC
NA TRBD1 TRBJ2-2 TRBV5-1 CASGQENTGELFF TGCGCCAGCGGACAGGAGAACACCGGGGAGCTGTTTTTT
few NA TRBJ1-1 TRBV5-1 CASSLRWSTEAFF TGCGCCAGCAGCCTTAGGTGGTCCACTGAAGCTTTCTTT
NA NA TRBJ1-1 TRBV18 CASSPPSGGGVTEAFF TGTGCCAGCTCACCACCGTCCGGAGGCGGGGTCACTGAAGCTTTCTTT
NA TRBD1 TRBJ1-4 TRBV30 CAWSVGSTGGLLFF TGTGCCTGGAGTGTGGGTTCGACAGGGGGATTACTGTTTTTT
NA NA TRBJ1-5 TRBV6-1 CASMGGGSDQPQHF TGTGCCAGCATGGGGGGTGGGTCGGATCAGCCCCAGCATTTT
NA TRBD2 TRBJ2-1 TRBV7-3 CASSPASGAYNEQFF TGTGCCAGCAGCCCAGCTAGCGGAGCGTACAATGAGCAGTTCTTC
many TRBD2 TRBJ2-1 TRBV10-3 CAISIGLADNEQFF TGTGCCATCAGTATTGGACTAGCGGACAATGAGCAGTTCTTC
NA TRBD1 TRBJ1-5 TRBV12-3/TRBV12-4 CASSQDRVRGPQHF TGTGCCAGCAGTCAGGACAGGGTTCGTGGGCCCCAGCATTTT
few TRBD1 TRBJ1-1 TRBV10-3 CAISGTGMNTEAFF TGTGCCATCAGCGGGACAGGGATGAACACTGAAGCTTTCTTT
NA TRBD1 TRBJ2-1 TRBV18 CASSPIQGAHNEQFF TGTGCCAGCTCACCAATCCAGGGGGCACACAATGAGCAGTTCTTC
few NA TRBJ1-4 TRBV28 CASSLPPGVENEKLFF TGTGCCAGCAGTTTACCCCCGGGGGTTGAGAATGAAAAACTGTTTTTT
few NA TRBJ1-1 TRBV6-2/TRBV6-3 CASRKPGSEAFF TGTGCCAGCAGGAAACCAGGGAGTGAAGCTTTCTTT
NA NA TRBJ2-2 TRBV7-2 CASSLAWHRDTGELFF TGTGCCAGCAGCTTAGCGTGGCACCGAGACACCGGGGAGCTGTTTTTT
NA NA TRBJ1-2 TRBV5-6 CASSSDGGGQVYGYTF TGTGCCAGCAGCTCGGACGGGGGGGGTCAAGTCTATGGCTACACCTTC
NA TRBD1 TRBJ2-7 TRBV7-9 CASSWGQYYEQYF TGTGCCAGCAGCTGGGGACAGTACTACGAGCAGTACTTC
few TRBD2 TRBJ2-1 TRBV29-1 CSAGPQAGANYNEQFF TGCAGCGCCGGACCACAAGCGGGAGCGAACTACAATGAGCAGTTCTTC
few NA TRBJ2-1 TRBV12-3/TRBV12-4 CASSPHGAGQLNNEQFF TGTGCCAGCAGTCCGCACGGCGCGGGACAGTTAAACAATGAGCAGTTCTTC
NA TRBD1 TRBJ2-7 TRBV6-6 CASNTGTGPEQYF TGTGCCAGCAACACCGGGACAGGGCCCGAGCAGTACTTC
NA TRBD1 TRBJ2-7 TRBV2 CASTLDRGYEQYF TGTGCCAGCACCCTGGACAGGGGGTACGAGCAGTACTTC
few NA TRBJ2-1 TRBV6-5 CASSYSAREYNEQFF TGTGCCAGCAGTTACTCTGCCCGGGAGTACAATGAGCAGTTCTTC
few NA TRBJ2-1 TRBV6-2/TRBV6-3 CASSYSTRGTEQFF TGTGCCAGCAGTTACTCGACCCGGGGAACTGAGCAGTTCTTC
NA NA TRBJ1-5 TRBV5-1 CASSEMTGNQPQHF TGCGCCAGCAGCGAAATGACAGGCAATCAGCCCCAGCATTTT
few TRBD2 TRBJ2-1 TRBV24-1 CATVGLAGEQFF TGTGCCACTGTGGGTCTAGCGGGGGAGCAGTTCTTC
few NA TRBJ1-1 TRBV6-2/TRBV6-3 CASSLTGPGVNTEAFF TGTGCCAGCAGTCTTACGGGGCCAGGGGTGAACACTGAAGCTTTCTTT
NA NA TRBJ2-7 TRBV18 CASSGDIEQYF TGTGCCAGCTCGGGGGATATCGAGCAGTACTTC
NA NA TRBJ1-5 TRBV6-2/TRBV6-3 CASSYTGSNQPQHF TGTGCCAGCAGTTACACAGGGAGCAATCAGCCCCAGCATTTT
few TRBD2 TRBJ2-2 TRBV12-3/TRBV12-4 CASNAPGLAGGYTGELFF TGTGCCAGCAATGCACCGGGACTAGCGGGAGGGTACACCGGGGAGCTGTTTTTT